The entry that follows covers one T cell receptor beta chain sequence. This specimen comes from a study of blood T cell repertoires in COVID-19. About the research overall: PBMCs, B-cell-depleted T cells, or T cells provided the cDNA or gDNA that made up the material.

Authors' methods: Scientists estimated how many nucleated cells there were by amplifying reference gene primers. Sequencing used immunoSEQ multiplex PCR; TCRdb keeps in-frame clones, though not all of them. Clone size and V and J calls were adopted from that table, with D and trimming inferred from the DNA. This table holds roughly 200,000 clones, around 85% found once. This clonotype was obtained from a man between 60 and 75 years old with acute or convalescent COVID-19. The sample consisted of peripheral blood.

CDR3 residues: CASSEQGASDTQYF. CDR3 nucleotide sequence: TGTGCCAGCAGTGAACAGGGGGCCTCAGATACGCAGTATTTT. The V and J genes are TRBV2 and TRBJ2-3, with 8 bases that match TRBD1. The J segment lost 4 bases and the V segment lost 2 bases, leaving 2 bases of the junction unmatched. The germline gives CDR1 SNHLY, CDR2 FYNNEI. This CDR3 spans 14 amino acids.